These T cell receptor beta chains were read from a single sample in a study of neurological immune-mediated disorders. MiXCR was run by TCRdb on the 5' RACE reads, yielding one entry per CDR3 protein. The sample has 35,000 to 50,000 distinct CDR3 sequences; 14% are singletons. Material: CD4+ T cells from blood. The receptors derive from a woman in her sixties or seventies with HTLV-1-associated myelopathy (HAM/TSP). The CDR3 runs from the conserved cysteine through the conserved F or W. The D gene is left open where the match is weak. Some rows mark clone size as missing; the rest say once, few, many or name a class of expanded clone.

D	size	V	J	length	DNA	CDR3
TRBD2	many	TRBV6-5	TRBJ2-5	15	TGTGCCAGCTCACGACCGAGCGGGGGATCAGAGACCCAGTACTTC	CASSRPSGGSETQYF
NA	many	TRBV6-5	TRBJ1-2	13	TGTGCCAGCAGCGGGGCAGGAAACTATGGCTACACCTTC	CASSGAGNYGYTF
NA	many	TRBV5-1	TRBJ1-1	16	TGCGCCAGCAGCGTAGAAAGGACCCAACGGAGCACTGAAGCTTTCTTT	CASSVERTQRSTEAFF
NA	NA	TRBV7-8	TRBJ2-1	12	TGTGCCACCTCAGCTGTCGGCTATGAGCAGTTCTTC	CATSAVGYEQFF
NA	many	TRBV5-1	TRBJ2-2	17	TGCGCCAGCAGCTTAACCTGGACAGCTGGTGTCACCGGGGAGCTGTTTTTT	CASSLTWTAGVTGELFF
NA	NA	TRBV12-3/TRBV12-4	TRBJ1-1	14	TGTGCCAGCAGTTTAGGTGCGAGGGCAACTGAAGCTTTCTTT	CASSLGARATEAFF
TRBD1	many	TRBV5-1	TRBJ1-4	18	TGCGCCAGCAGCTTGGCCGGGACAGGGAGGTCCAAGAGGGAAAAACTGTTTTTT	CASSLAGTGRSKREKLFF
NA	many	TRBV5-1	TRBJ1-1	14	TGCGCCAGCAGCACCAGTGGGATTAACACTGAAGCTTTCTTT	CASSTSGINTEAFF
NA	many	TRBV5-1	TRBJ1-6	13	TGCGCCAGCAGCCAAGGTTATAATTCACCCCTCCACTTT	CASSQGYNSPLHF
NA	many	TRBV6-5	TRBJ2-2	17	TGTGCCAGCACCCTACTCGGGGTGGGCATGAACACCGGGGAGCTGTTTTTT	CASTLLGVGMNTGELFF
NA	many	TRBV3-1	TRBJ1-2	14	TGTGCCAGCAGCCAAGATTCGGGAAGCAACCAGCGGGACTTC	CASSQDSGSNQRDF
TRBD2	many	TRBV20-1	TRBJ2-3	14	TGCAGTGCCATTAGCGGGGTGAGCACAGATACGCAGTATTTT	CSAISGVSTDTQYF
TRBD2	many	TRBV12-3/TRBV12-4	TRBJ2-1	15	TGTGCCAGCAGTTGGACTAGCGGGGGGGGCAATGAGCAGTTCTTC	CASSWTSGGGNEQFF
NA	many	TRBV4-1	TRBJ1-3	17	TGCGCCAGCAGCCACGTTGGCAGGGTGGCTTTTGGAAACACCATATATTTT	CASSHVGRVAFGNTIYF
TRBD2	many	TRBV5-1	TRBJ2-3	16	TGCGCCAGCAGCCCGGGACTAGCGGGGGGAGCAGATACGCAGTATTTT	CASSPGLAGGADTQYF
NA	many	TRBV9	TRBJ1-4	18	TGTGCCAGCAGCGTAGGGGCCTCTTCTCCGGCCGCTAATGAAAAACTGTTTTTT	CASSVGASSPAANEKLFF
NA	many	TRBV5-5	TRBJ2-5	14	TGTGCCAGCAGCTTAGTTGACTCCCAAGAGACCCAGTACTTC	CASSLVDSQETQYF
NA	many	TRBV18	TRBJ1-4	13	TGTGCCAGTGGGACTTTAGGTAATGAAAAACTGTTTTTT	CASGTLGNEKLFF
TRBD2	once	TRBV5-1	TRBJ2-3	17	TGCGCCAGCAGCTTTCTACCTGGAAAGGGAGGGACAGATACGCAGTATTTT	CASSFLPGKGGTDTQYF
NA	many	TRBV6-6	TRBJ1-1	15	TGTGCCAGCAGTTACGATGGGGAGAGGGTCACTGAAGCTTTCTTT	CASSYDGERVTEAFF
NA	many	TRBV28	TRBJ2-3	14	TGTGCCAGCATCCAAGGAGGAAACGCAGATACGCAGTATTTT	CASIQGGNADTQYF
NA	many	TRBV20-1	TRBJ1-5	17	TGCAGTGCCCGACTGGCGGGGTTGTCTAATAGCAATCAGCCCCAGCATTTT	CSARLAGLSNSNQPQHF
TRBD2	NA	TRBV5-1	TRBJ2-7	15	TGCGCCAGCAGCTTGGCGGCTAGCGGGGGCTACGAGCAGTACTTC	CASSLAASGGYEQYF
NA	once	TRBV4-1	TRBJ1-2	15	TGCGCCAGCAGCCAGTCAGGGAAAGAGAACTATGGCTACACCTTC	CASSQSGKENYGYTF
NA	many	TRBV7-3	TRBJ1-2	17	TGTGCCAGCAGCTCGAGGGGGGGCGCAGGGTCTAACTATGGCTACACCTTC	CASSSRGGAGSNYGYTF
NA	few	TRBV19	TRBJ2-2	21	TGTGCCAGTAGTATAGATGGGGGATGGGGGGCCCGGCGATCGAACACCGGGGAGCTGTTTTTT	CASSIDGGWGARRSNTGELFF
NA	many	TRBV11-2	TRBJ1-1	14	TGTGCCAGCAGCGGCGGGTGGAGGAACACTGAAGCTTTCTTT	CASSGGWRNTEAFF
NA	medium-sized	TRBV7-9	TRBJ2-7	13	TGTGCCAGCAGCCTGATGGGGCTCTACGAGCAGTACTTC	CASSLMGLYEQYF
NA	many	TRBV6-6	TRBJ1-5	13	TGTGCCAGCAGTTACGGCAGGAATCAGCCCCAGCATTTT	CASSYGRNQPQHF
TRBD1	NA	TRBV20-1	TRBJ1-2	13	TGCAGTGCTAGAGCGGGACAGGGCTATGGCTACACCTTC	CSARAGQGYGYTF
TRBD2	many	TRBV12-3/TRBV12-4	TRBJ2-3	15	TGTGCCAGCAGCCGACGCGGGGGGCACACAGATACGCAGTATTTT	CASSRRGGHTDTQYF
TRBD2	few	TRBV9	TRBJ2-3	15	TGTGCCAGCAGCCCCCGGGGACTACAAGGAGATACGCAGTATTTT	CASSPRGLQGDTQYF
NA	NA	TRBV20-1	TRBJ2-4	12	TGCAGTGCTAAGACTGGGGCCAGCATTCAGTACTTC	CSAKTGASIQYF
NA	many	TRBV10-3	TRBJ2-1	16	TGTGCCATCAGCGACAACGGGCCGGGAGCCTACAATGAGCAGTTCTTC	CAISDNGPGAYNEQFF
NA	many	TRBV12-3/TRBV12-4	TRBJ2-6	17	TGTGCCAGCAGATCGTCCCGGGACACGTCTGGGGCCAACGTCCTGACTTTC	CASRSSRDTSGANVLTF
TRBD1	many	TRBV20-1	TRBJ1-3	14	TGCAGTGCTCGGAACAGGGGGTCTGGAAACACCATATATTTT	CSARNRGSGNTIYF
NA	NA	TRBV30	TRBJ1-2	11	TGTGCCTGGAGTGTAGCGAACGGCTACACCTTC	CAWSVANGYTF
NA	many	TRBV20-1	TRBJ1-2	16	TGCAGTGCTAGAGTCTCGACGTTAAGACAATTTGGGGGCTACACCTTC	CSARVSTLRQFGGYTF
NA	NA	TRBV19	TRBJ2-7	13	TGTGCCAGTAAGGGGTCAGGGAGCTACGAGCAGTACTTC	CASKGSGSYEQYF
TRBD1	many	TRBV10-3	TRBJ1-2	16	TGTGCCATCAGTGAGTCGGACAGGGGCGCCAACTATGGCTACACCTTC	CAISESDRGANYGYTF
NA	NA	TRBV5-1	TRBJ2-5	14	TGCGCCAGCAGCTTGGGGCAGGCCATGGAGACCCAGTACTTC	CASSLGQAMETQYF
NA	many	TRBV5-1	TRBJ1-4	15	TGCGCCAGCAGTCAAAGGGTTCAGGGTGGTGAAAAACTGTTTTTT	CASSQRVQGGEKLFF
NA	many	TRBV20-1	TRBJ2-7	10	TGCAGTGCCCGAGCCGGGGAGCAGTACTTC	CSARAGEQYF
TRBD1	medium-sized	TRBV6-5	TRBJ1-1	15	TGTGCCAGCAGTTACCAGACAGGGAAAAGGACTGAAGCTTTCTTT	CASSYQTGKRTEAFF
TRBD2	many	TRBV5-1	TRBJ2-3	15	TGCGCCAGCAGCCGAACTAGCGGGGGCACAGATACGCAGTATTTT	CASSRTSGGTDTQYF
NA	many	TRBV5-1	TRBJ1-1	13	TGCGCCAGCAGCTTGGAGGCCACCACTGAAGCTTTCTTT	CASSLEATTEAFF
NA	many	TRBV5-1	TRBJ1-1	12	TGCGCCAGCAGCTTGGCGGCAGGGGTAGCTTTCTTT	CASSLAAGVAFF
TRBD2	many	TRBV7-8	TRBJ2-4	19	TGTGCCAGCAGCCACCGACTAGCGGGGGGGCGAAGGGCCAAAAACATTCAGTACTTC	CASSHRLAGGRRAKNIQYF
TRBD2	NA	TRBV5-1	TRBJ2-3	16	TGTGCCAGCAGCACCGGGACTAGCGGGAACACAGATACGCATTATTTT	CASSTGTSGNTDTHYF
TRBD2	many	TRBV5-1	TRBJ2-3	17	TGCGCCAGCAGCTTTACGGGAGGGGGGGGCCGTGAAGATACGCAGTATTTT	CASSFTGGGGREDTQYF
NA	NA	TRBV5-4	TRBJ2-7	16	TGTGCCAGCAGCGCAGAAGGAGCAGGGTTCCGCGACGAGCAGTACTTC	CASSAEGAGFRDEQYF
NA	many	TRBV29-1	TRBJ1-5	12	TGCAGCGTTGCAGACCCCTATCAGCCCCAGCATTTT	CSVADPYQPQHF